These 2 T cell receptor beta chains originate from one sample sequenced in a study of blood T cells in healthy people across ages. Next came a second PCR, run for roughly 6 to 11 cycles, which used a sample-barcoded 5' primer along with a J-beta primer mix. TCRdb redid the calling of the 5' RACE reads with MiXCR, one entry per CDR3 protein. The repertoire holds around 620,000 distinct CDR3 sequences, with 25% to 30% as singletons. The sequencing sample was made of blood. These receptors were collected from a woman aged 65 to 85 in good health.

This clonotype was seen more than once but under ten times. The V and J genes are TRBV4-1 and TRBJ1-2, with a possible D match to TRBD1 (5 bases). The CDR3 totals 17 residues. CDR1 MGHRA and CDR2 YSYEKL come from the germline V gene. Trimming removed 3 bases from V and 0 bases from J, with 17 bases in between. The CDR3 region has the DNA TGCGCCAGCAGCCACCAAAGGAGGACATCCCCTAACTATGGCTACACCTTC. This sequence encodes CASSHQRRTSPNYGYTF.

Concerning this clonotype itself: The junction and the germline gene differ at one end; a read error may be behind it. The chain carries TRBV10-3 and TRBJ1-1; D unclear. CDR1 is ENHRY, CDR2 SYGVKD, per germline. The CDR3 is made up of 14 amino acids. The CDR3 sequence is CAIGESSSNTEAFF. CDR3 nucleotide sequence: TGTGCCATCGGTGAGTCGTCGTCGAACACTGAAGCCTTCTTT.